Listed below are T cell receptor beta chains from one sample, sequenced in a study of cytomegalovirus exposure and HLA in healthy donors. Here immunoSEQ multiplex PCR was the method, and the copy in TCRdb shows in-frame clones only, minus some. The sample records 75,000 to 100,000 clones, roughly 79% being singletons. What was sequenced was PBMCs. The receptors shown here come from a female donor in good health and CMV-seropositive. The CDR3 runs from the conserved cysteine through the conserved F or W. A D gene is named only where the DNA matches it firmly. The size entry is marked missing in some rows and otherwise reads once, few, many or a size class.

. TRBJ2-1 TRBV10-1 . TGCGCCAGCAGTGTCTCCCCTAGAGACAATGAGCAGTTCTTC CASSVSPRDNEQFF
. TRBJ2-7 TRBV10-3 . TGTGCCATCAGGCAGAACTACGAGCAGTACTTC CAIRQNYEQYF
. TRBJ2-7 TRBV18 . TGTGCCAGCACGCCGGCGTCAGGGACCTACGAGCAGTACTTC CASTPASGTYEQYF
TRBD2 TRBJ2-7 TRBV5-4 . TGTGCCAGCAGCTTTTCGACTAGCATGCCCTACGAGCAGTACTTC CASSFSTSMPYEQYF
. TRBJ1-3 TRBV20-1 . TGCAGTGCTAGGACGGGGAACACCATATATTTT CSARTGNTIYF
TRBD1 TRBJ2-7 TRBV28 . TGTGCCAGCAGTTTCCGGACAGGGGGACACTACGAGCAGTACTTC CASSFRTGGHYEQYF
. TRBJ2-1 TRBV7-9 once TGTGCCAGCAGCTTAGTACCCGGACTTACCTACAATGAGCAGTTCTTC CASSLVPGLTYNEQFF
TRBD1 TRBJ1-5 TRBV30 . TGTGCCTGGGACAGGGGTAATCAGCCCCAGCATTTT CAWDRGNQPQHF
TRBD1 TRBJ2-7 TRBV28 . TGTGCCAGCTTTGGACAGGGCGTAACCTACGAGCAGTACTTC CASFGQGVTYEQYF
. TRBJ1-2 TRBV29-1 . TGCAGCGTTGTAGAGGGAGGTTTAGGCTACACCTTC CSVVEGGLGYTF
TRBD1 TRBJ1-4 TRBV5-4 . TGTGCCAGCAGCCCCGGGGCAGGGGGGGAAAAACTGTTTTTT CASSPGAGGEKLFF
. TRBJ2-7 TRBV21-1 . TGTGCCAGCAGCAACCTGGGGACTAGCGGCCTCTACGAGCAGTACTTC CASSNLGTSGLYEQYF
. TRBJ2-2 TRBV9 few TGTGCCAGCAGCCCCCAAGGAGGGTACGGCGGGGAGCTGTTTTTT CASSPQGGYGGELFF